Shown below are 2 T cell receptor beta chains from a single sample sequenced in a study of metastatic and nonmetastatic thyroid tumors. Prior to thyroid surgery, none of the patients had received any treatment. TCRdb reprocessed the PCR reads using MiXCR. Among tens of thousands of clones listed, approximately 22% were seen once. Sequencing was carried out using adjacent normal tissue. The receptor set was obtained from a female donor with papillary thyroid cancer or a benign thyroid nodule (not recorded which). Some clones in this sample may be carry-over from other donors' samples.

Points on this clone: It may be a read error: a sequence one base away is much more abundant. The genes are TRBV5-4 and TRBJ2-3, with D possibly TRBD2 on 6 matching bases. The V gene lost 0 bases and the J gene lost 2 bases, with 10 bases spanning the gap. Germline V CDR1 and CDR2: SGHNT, YYREEE (reference sequence). There are 15 residues in the CDR3. CDR3 bases: TGTGCCAGCAGCTTGGACGGGGGATACACAGATACGCAGTATTTT. It encodes CASSLDGGYTDTQYF.

This chain connects TRBV11-2 to TRBJ2-1; D is possibly TRBD2 (6 bases). Trimming left V 7 bases short and J 13 bases short, with 23 bases between. The CDR3 length is 14 residues. The V gene's germline CDR1 is SGHAT and CDR2 FQNNGV. The CDR3 nucleotides read TGTGCCAGCACCCTTATCGGGAGAACGGGTGAACAGTTCTTC. Protein: CASTLIGRTGEQFF. The full variable domain, its missing parts supplied by reference TRBV11-2 and TRBJ2-1, is EAGVAQSPRYKIIEKRQSVAFWCNPISGHATLYWYQQILGQGPKLLIQFQNNGVVDDSQLPKDRFSAERLKGVDSTLKIQPAKLEDSAVYLCASTLIGRTGEQFFGPGTRLTVL.